This record covers a single T cell receptor beta chain. The data derive from a study of blood T cell repertoires in COVID-19. Study details: COVID-19 samples from acute and convalescent phases originated in the United States, Italy and Spain.

Method: immunoSEQ multiplex PCR; TCRdb's copy keeps in-frame clones and lacks some. The table records about 81,000 clones, 90% to 95% of them present only once. Germline trimming cut 6 bases from V and 0 bases from J; bases unmatched to any gene: 5. The length of the CDR3 is 15 residues. Germline V CDR1 and CDR2: MNHEY, SMNVEV (reference sequence). The sequenced material came from peripheral blood. This rearrangement joins TRBV27 to TRBJ1-5; 7 bases align to TRBD1. The sequence came from a woman aged 45-65 years in a cohort sampled during active COVID-19. DNA for the CDR3: TGTGCCAGCAGGCAACAGGGGTATAGCAATCAGCCCCAGCATTTT. Encoded protein: CASRQQGYSNQPQHF.